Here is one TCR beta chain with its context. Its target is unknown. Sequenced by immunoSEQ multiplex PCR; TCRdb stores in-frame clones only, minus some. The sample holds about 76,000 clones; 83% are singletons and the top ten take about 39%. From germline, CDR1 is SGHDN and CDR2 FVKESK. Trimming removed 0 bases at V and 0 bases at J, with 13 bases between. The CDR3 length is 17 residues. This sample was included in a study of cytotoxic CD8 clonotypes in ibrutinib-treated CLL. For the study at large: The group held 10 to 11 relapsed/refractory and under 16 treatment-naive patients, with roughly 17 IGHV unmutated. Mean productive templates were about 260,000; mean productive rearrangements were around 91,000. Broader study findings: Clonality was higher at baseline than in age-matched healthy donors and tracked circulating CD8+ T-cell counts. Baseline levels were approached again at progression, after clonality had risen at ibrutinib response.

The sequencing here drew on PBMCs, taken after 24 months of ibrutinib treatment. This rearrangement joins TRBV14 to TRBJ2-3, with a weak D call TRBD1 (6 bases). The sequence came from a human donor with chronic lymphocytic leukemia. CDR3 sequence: CASSQDWQGPSTDTQYF. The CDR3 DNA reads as TGTGCCAGCAGCCAAGATTGGCAGGGGCCTAGCACAGATACGCAGTATTTT.